The 3 T cell receptor beta chains below come from one sample, sequenced in a study of tumor-infiltrating lymphocytes in oesophageal squamous cell carcinoma. Using its own MiXCR run on the PCR reads, TCRdb lists one record per CDR3 protein. The sample lists more than 15,000 distinct CDR3 sequences; 40% to 45% were seen once. The sequenced sample consisted of normal esophageal tissue next to the tumor. Source of these receptors: a male donor with esophageal squamous cell carcinoma.

About this clonotype: Because the CDR3's place on the DNA is in doubt, the DNA is left out and the CDR3 is given as listed by TCRdb. The J gene is TRBJ2-6, the V gene TRBV7-1; TRBD1, the D gene given by the table, was not confirmed from the DNA. TRBV7-1 is given ORF status, its function remaining uncertain. The CDR3 comprises 17 residues, both ends counted. The CDR3 sequence is CASSETGGREVGAVLRF.

This sequence joins TRBV6-6 and TRBJ2-7; D possibly uses TRBD1 or TRBD2 (5 bases each). Gene TRBJ2-5 matches the end of the DNA better, so the J call may be wrong. Germline values: CDR1 MNHNY, CDR2 SVGAGI (reference sequence). The CDR3 consists of 14 residues. The DNA for the CDR3 is TGTGCCAGCAGCCCGGGACGGCGGGTTGAGACCCAGTACTTC. Its translation: CASSPGRRVETQYF.

The sample holds a few counts of this clonotype. A junction end diverges from the germline sequence, so it may reflect a read error. The chain links TRBV5-4 to TRBJ2-7; D remains ambiguous. The germline V gene encodes CDR1 SGHNT and CDR2 YYREEE (reference sequence). The length of the CDR3 is 13 residues. The CDR3 region is CASSKENGYEQYF. The CDR3 coding sequence is TGCGCCAGCAGCAAAGAGAACGGGTACGAGCAGTACTTC.